The present T cell receptor (beta chain) was sequenced within a study of blood T cell repertoires in COVID-19. Sequenced by immunoSEQ multiplex PCR; TCRdb stores in-frame clones only, minus some. This sample has some 270,000 clones, with approximately 85% found just once. The length of the CDR3 is 16 residues. Germline V CDR1 and CDR2: SGHRS, YFSETQ. V was clipped by 6 bases and J by 5 bases, with 20 bases between them. The count of this clone is one. V and J are TRBV5-1 and TRBJ2-2, with a weak D call TRBD2 (7 bases). The sequencing sample was made of peripheral blood. The TCR comes from a woman aged 65 to 85 with acute or convalescent COVID-19. CDR3 sequence: CASTPLGGGGTGELFF. CDR3 nucleotide sequence: TGCGCCAGCACCCCCTTGGGCGGGGGCGGGACCGGGGAGCTGTTTTTT. The variable domain in full, completed from reference TRBV5-1 and TRBJ2-2, reads KAGVTQTPRYLIKTRGQQVTLSCSPISGHRSVSWYQQTPGQGLQFLFEYFSETQRNKGNFPGRFSGRQFSNSRSEMNVSTLELGDSALYLCASTPLGGGGTGELFFGEGSRLTVL.